One T cell receptor beta chain is described in this entry. There is no known antigen for this receptor. Base qualities are not provided; no much larger clone lies one nucleotide away. Reads for this sample came from an Illumina HiSeq 1500. The public reads were reprocessed in TCRdb via fastp at Q25 and MiXCR, keeping in-frame beta chains. A single entry per CDR3 protein holds the most common genes and DNA from its merged rows. The sample profile shows about 180,000 distinct CDR3 sequences; about a sixth of them were found once. Of the sample, roughly a quarter is held by the ten largest clones. The data belong to a study of T cell repertoires in cytomegalovirus infection (dated by TCRdb to about 2019). Concerning the study at large: Donor HLA type was relevant to the analysis, because carriage of CMV infection together with the matching HLA type was indicated by public TCR beta signatures. Study-level results and caveats: In the ex vivo response, HLA-C-restricted CMV-specific TCR beta clonotypes were dominant, and in two of eight donors the single most frequent clonotype came from this HLA-C-restricted group. In both this cohort and an independent cohort of 352 donors, the cumulative frequency of public TCR beta family members distinguished carriers of CMV infection plus the relevant HLA type.

V has 1 base trimmed and J has 1 base trimmed; junction bases matching no gene number 8. Its CDR3 holds 17 amino acids, cysteine through phenylalanine. The entry retains the CDR3 DNA only, 51 bases that are in frame from base 1. The germline V gene specifies MDHEN as CDR1 and SYDVKM as CDR2. The chain is made from TRBV28 and TRBJ1-1; 8 central nucleotides agree with TRBD1. This TCR came from a human donor in good health (CMV status not recorded). Some clones in this sample may be carry-over from other donors' samples. Material: CD8+ T cells from PBMCs. The CDR3 region: CASSLSNRDRRNTEAFF. The DNA sequence is TGTGCCAGCAGTTTATCTAACCGGGACAGGCGGAACACTGAAGCTTTCTTT.